This T cell receptor beta chain emerged from a study of T cells in Graves' hyperthyroidism and ophthalmopathy. For this clonotype: Its target is unknown.

Template material for amplifying TCR beta CDR3 regions consisted of RNA transcripts. The primer set for the first-round RT-PCR of the TCR CDR3 was HTBI. TCRdb called the multiplex PCR reads again in MiXCR, with one record for every CDR3 protein. The table has about 270,000 distinct CDR3 sequences, roughly 20% seen once. The CDR3 contains 14 residues. With V trimmed by 2 bases and J by 3 bases, 4 bases remained unmatched. In germline, CDR1 is SGHRS, CDR2 YFSETQ. Lactation, pregnancy, other autoimmune disease or uncontrolled infection led to exclusion of patients. Every diagnosis used clinical symptoms, serum thyroxine and TRAb, thyroid ultrasound and orbital computed tomography. Around 10 ml fresh peripheral blood yielded the PBMCs. Points from the study as a whole: Appearing also in blood were most of the thyroid clonotypes expanded above 0.001.

The TCR originated in a man aged 25-45 years with Graves' ophthalmopathy. Sequencing used blood. V is TRBV5-1 and J is TRBJ2-7; 8 bases are a match to TRBD1. In DNA form, the CDR3 reads TGCGCCAGCAGCTTTAAGACAGGGGTCTACGAGCAGTACTTC. Translated, it gives CASSFKTGVYEQYF.